This T cell receptor (beta chain) stems from a study of T cell repertoires in cytomegalovirus infection. TCRdb ran MiXCR on the reads and lists one entry per CDR3 protein. Here the sample spans approximately 700,000 distinct CDR3 sequences, roughly a third being singletons. CDR3 length: 14 amino acids. Germline CDR1 reads MNHNY; CDR2 reads SVGAGI (reference sequence). V was cut by 1 base and J by 0 bases, with 4 bases left in between. V usage is TRBV6-6 and J usage is TRBJ2-1, with no clear D. Sequenced input: PBMCs. The clonotype comes from a human donor in good health (CMV status not recorded). Some clones in this sample may be carry-over from other donors' samples. The CDR3: CASSYYGSYNEQFF. The CDR3 region has the DNA TGTGCCAGCAGTTACTATGGCTCCTACAATGAGCAGTTCTTC.